The 14 T cell receptor beta chains given below trace back to one sample, sequenced in a study of T cell responses to AZD1222 COVID-19 vaccine. Profiled with immunoSEQ multiplex PCR; TCRdb holds only in-frame clones, not every one. The sample has roughly 96,000 clones; nearly 90% are singletons. Sequenced here: peripheral blood, sampled on day 0 of AZD1222 vaccination. The receptors were gathered from an adult in good health.

This clone was detected once. This chain's CDR3 is CASSTGTGVYHEQYF. In DNA form, the CDR3 reads TGCGCCAGCAGCACTGGGACAGGGGTCTACCACGAGCAGTACTTC. J is TRBJ2-7 and V is TRBV5-1; 10 bases align to TRBD1. CDR3 length: 15 residues. Looked up from germline, CDR1 is SGHRS and CDR2 is YFSETQ. Trimming took 4 bases from V and 5 from J; bases not matched to a gene: 9.

The gene calls are TRBV15 and TRBJ1-4; 7 nucleotides agree with TRBD1. This CDR3 comprises 14 residues. Germline V gives CDR1 LNHNV, CDR2 YYDKDF (reference sequence). Trimming removed 3 bases from V and 7 bases from J; junction bases left unmatched: 5. CDR3 sequence reads: CATSSGQAFEKLFF. The CDR3, as DNA: TGTGCCACCAGCAGTGGACAGGCCTTTGAAAAACTGTTTTTT.

The chain couples TRBV15 to TRBJ2-2; 8 bases are a match to TRBD1. The germline V gene has CDR1 LNHNV and CDR2 YYDKDF (reference sequence). V shed 4 bases, J shed 6 bases, and the junction held 10 bases outside the gene matches. This CDR3 has 16 residues. The CDR3 protein is CATSTRGRGPSGELFF. In DNA form, the CDR3 reads TGTGCCACCAGCACGAGGGGCAGGGGGCCTTCCGGGGAGCTGTTTTTT.

The chain employs TRBV21-1 and TRBJ1-1; the listed D gene, TRBD1, was not tested against the DNA. TRBV21-1 is classified as a pseudogene. This CDR3 is 20 amino acids long. The CDR3 loop is CASSKKTGRIGREMNTEAFF. The CDR3 DNA follows: TGTGCCAGCAGCAAAAAAACAGGGAGAATTGGAAGGGAGATGAACACTGAAGCTTTCTTT.

The chain combines TRBV6-5 with TRBJ1-6; D gene uncertain. Germline V CDR1 and CDR2: MNHEY, SVGAGI. The CDR3 contains 14 residues. Trimming removed 6 bases at V and 6 bases at J, with 12 bases between. The CDR3 loop reads CASRPDGSNSPLHF. The CDR3 nucleotides read TGTGCCAGCAGACCGGACGGTTCTAATTCACCCCTCCACTTT.

The chain joins TRBV19 to TRBJ2-1, with 7 bases identical to TRBD1. V shed 5 bases and J 7 bases; nucleotides not matched to a gene: 11. The length of the CDR3 is 15 residues. Germline V lookup: CDR1 LNHDA, CDR2 SQIVND (reference sequence). The CDR3 nucleotides are TGTGCCAGTAGTGACCCGGCAGGGGGTAAGAATGAGCAGTTCTTC. Translated: CASSDPAGGKNEQFF. The variable domain in full, with the rest retrieved from reference TRBV19 and TRBJ2-1, is DGGITQSPKYLFRKEGQNVTLSCEQNLNHDAMYWYRQDPGQGLRLIYYSQIVNDFQKGDIAEGYSVSREKKESFPLTVTSAQKNPTAFYLCASSDPAGGKNEQFFGPGTRLTVL.

The chain combines TRBV28 with TRBJ1-2; D gene ambiguous. Germline V gene data show CDR1 as MDHEN and CDR2 as SYDVKM. Trimming cost V 5 bases and J 4 bases, with 14 bases left between them. This CDR3 spans 14 amino acids. This CDR3 reads CASSRPQRFYGYTF. DNA for the CDR3: TGTGCCAGCAGTCGCCCTCAGCGATTCTATGGCTACACCTTC.

This clone was observed a handful of times. The J gene is TRBJ1-6, the V gene TRBV27, with TRBD1 identical over 8 bases. Germline CDR1 is MNHEY and CDR2 is SMNVEV (reference sequence). This CDR3 region has 14 residues. Trimming removed 6 bases from V and 7 bases from J; junction bases left unmatched: 5. CDR3 loop: CASRRQGRNSPLHF. The CDR3 nucleotides read TGTGCCAGCAGAAGACAGGGGAGGAATTCACCCCTCCACTTT.

The chain links TRBV2 to TRBJ1-1; D is possibly TRBD1 (6 bases). V dropped 8 bases and J dropped 2 bases, with 15 bases sitting between them. The germline gives CDR1 SNHLY, CDR2 FYNNEI. The CDR3 runs 14 residues. The CDR3 bases are TGTGCCAGCTCGACAGGTACTAGAAACACTGAAGCTTTCTTT. Protein product: CASSTGTRNTEAFF. The whole variable domain, remainder taken from reference TRBV2 and TRBJ1-1, is EPEVTQTPSHQVTQMGQEVILRCVPISNHLYFYWYRQILGQKVEFLVSFYNNEISEKSEIFDDQFSVERPDGSNFTLKIRSTKLEDSAMYFCASSTGTRNTEAFFGQGTRLTVV.

The J gene is TRBJ1-3, the V gene TRBV11-2; D is unresolved. V was trimmed by 1 base and J by 3 bases, leaving 7 bases between them. Germline V gives CDR1 SGHAT, CDR2 FQNNGV. This CDR3 has 14 residues. The CDR3 is CASSLGLLGNTIYF. DNA for the CDR3: TGTGCCAGCAGCTTAGGGCTTCTTGGAAACACCATATATTTT.

The V call is TRBV2, the J call TRBJ1-1; D is uncertain. This CDR3 has 14 residues. Deletions cut 3 bases from V and 12 bases from J, with 20 bases between. Germline values: CDR1 SNHLY, CDR2 FYNNEI. CDR3 nucleotide sequence: TGTGCCAGCAGTGAGAGGTTGGTATCGGGGATGCCTTTCTTT. Amino acids: CASSERLVSGMPFF. Full variable domain (rest looked up from reference TRBV2 and TRBJ1-1): EPEVTQTPSHQVTQMGQEVILRCVPISNHLYFYWYRQILGQKVEFLVSFYNNEISEKSEIFDDQFSVERPDGSNFTLKIRSTKLEDSAMYFCASSERLVSGMPFFGQGTRLTVV.

This clone was detected only once. J is TRBJ1-2 and V is TRBV3-1 (or the pseudogene TRBV3-2), with a tentative D call TRBD1 (5 bases). This CDR3 has 14 residues. Trimming stripped 3 bases from V and 5 bases from J, with 13 bases between. Germline V gene data show CDR1 as LGHDT and CDR2 as YNNKEL (reference sequence). The CDR3 nucleotides read TGTGCCAGCAGCCAGATGAGACAGCTGTATGGCTACACCTTC. Its protein is CASSQMRQLYGYTF.

The V call is TRBV7-2, the J call TRBJ1-1; 7 bases align to TRBD1. Looked up from germline, CDR1 is SGHTA and CDR2 is FQGNSA. After removal of 0 bases from V and 3 bases from J, the junction contained 7 bases not matched to a gene. This CDR3 has 16 amino acids. For the CDR3, the DNA is TGTGCCAGCAGCTTAGCAACCGGGACAGCGTACACTGAAGCTTTCTTT. Its translation: CASSLATGTAYTEAFF.

This chain links TRBV9 with TRBJ1-1; D remains ambiguous. CDR3 length: 13 amino acids. V lost 0 bases, J lost 3 bases, and 6 bases lay in between. The germline V gene encodes CDR1 SGDLS and CDR2 YYNGEE. The CDR3 region is CASSVGADTEAFF. CDR3 in DNA: TGTGCCAGCAGCGTAGGAGCTGACACTGAAGCTTTCTTT.